This record looks at one T cell receptor beta chain sequence and its context. The antigen this receptor binds is unknown. There are no base qualities to consult, and no much larger clone falls within one base. From the germline V gene, CDR1 is MGHRA and CDR2 is YSYEKL. V loses 1 base, J loses 0 bases, and the germline ends lie 13 bases apart. The CDR3 goes from the cysteine to the phenylalanine over 17 residues. Only the CDR3 DNA is retained, 51 bases long and in frame from the first base. Library construction relied on the immunoSEQ multiplex PCR assay. The multiplex PCR relied on a mix of 60 forward primers for TCR Vbeta segments and 13 reverse primers for TCR Jbeta segments. The CDR3 region of rearranged TCR beta genes was amplified from genomic DNA by a multiplex PCR assay. On the Illumina HiSeq System, the amplified TCR beta libraries were sequenced as 87-base-pair reads. The original methods were these. In a later analysis, around 80 million unique TCR beta chains were counted across the approximately 640 repertoires, and approximately 11 million of these chains were shared by at least two donors. A nearest-neighbor algorithm error-corrected the raw reads and collapsed the reads into unique sequences, merging closely related sequences to remove PCR and sequencing errors. Alignment of CDR3 sequences to IMGT reference sequences was used to assign V, D and J gene segments. For a sequence to be retained, at least a six-nucleotide match to both a V gene segment and a J gene segment was required. A rearrangement counted as productive if the CDR3 had no stop codons and remained in frame with V and J, and every other rearrangement counted as non-productive. CDR3 was defined according to IMGT convention as the region running from the second conserved V-encoded cysteine to the conserved J-encoded phenylalanine. In an earlier analysis of around 600 of the donors, sequences lacking an unambiguous match to a single V gene segment were excluded. In an earlier analysis of 587 of the donors, V segments were called functional above 56.7% productive rearrangements and were called segregating when the between-donor standard deviation exceeded 5%. A statistical classification framework was built to diagnose cytomegalovirus status from the catalog of TCR beta chain sequences. A later analysis assigned V and J genes by comparing TCR nucleotide sequences with IMGT/GENE-DB human TR gene sequences. A later analysis assigned CDR3 sequences and most-parsimonious VDJ recombination scenarios with the TCRdist pipeline. In a later analysis, every TCR beta chain was defined by the combination of its CDR3 amino acid sequence and its V-gene family, and reads without a unique V-gene family were dropped. As a way to deal with suspected cross-contamination and a sequencing artifact, a later analysis dropped hundreds of nucleotide sequences that were highly shared and had low generation probability. A later analysis calculated a clonal expansion index for each public chain from normalized within-repertoire ranks of inferred template counts. Generation probabilities in a later analysis came from a VDJ recombination model fitted to out-of-frame rearrangements, and those results were checked against IGoR. In a later analysis, hypergeometric tests were used to score TCR-TCR, TCR-HLA and TCR-CMV co-occurrence, with a repertoire-size bias correction applied to TCR pairs. A later analysis estimated false discovery rates by permuting HLA or CMV assignments 20 times. In a later analysis, co-occurring TCRs were grouped using DBSCAN, with TCRdist sequence similarity added in when clustering inside HLA-allele-positive subsets. Repertoires with fewer than 30,000 or more than 120,000 public chains, plus five repertoires with anomalous nucleotide sharing, were excluded from co-occurrence clustering. TCRdb re-hosts the immuneACCESS table, in-frame sequences only. Its copies lack some clones; in the studies checked, an unresolved V gene accounts for under half of them, and the cause for the rest is not known. D and trimming were read from the DNA, whereas the V and J calls and clone size are those reported in that table. Here the sample has approximately 150,000 clones; 60% to 70% occur a single time. The ten top clones hold 6% to 8.5% of the sample.

This sample stems from a study of cytomegalovirus exposure and HLA in healthy donors (dated 2017 in TCRdb). A note on the overall study: An earlier analysis of roughly 630 of the donors reported approximately 270 Gb of sequence data and 117 million unique TCR beta sequences from 150 million to 200 million T cells. About 280 gigabases of sequencing data and approximately 92 million unique TCR sequences made up an early release that covered 500 to 650 HLA-typed donors. Among the approximately 400 genotyped donors, approximately 76% belonged to the genetic ancestry cluster associated with self-reported Caucasian donors. The study aimed to test whether signatures of past pathogen exposure could be identified by cataloging public T cell receptors. The study profiled the T cell repertoires of about 720 subjects by immunosequencing and related them to cytomegalovirus serostatus. Besides the first cohort of around 700 subjects, a separate validation cohort made up of about 120 different subjects was used. The study combined high-throughput TCR immunosequencing, statistical association of individual TCRs with disease status, and machine learning to predict cytomegalovirus infection status. To study patterns of TCR occurrence, a later analysis re-analyzed previously published TCR beta repertoires from several hundred donors and added high-resolution HLA genotyping. In the later analysis, no new phenotypic data were used to find candidate immune exposures; instead, reliance was placed on TCR beta sequences and their occurrence across donors. To decide whether each TCR beta V gene segment behaved as functional or pseudogenic, an earlier analysis of approximately 600 of the donors relied on high-throughput TCR beta sequencing. Donor age, sex, ethnicity and CMV serostatus were compiled alongside the repertoire data. In a later genetic analysis, genome-wide SNP genotypes for about 65% of the roughly 700 donors were used, and that subset was treated as a discovery cohort. All discovery cohort repertoires had been generated using a single sequencing platform. HLA typing included class I and class II loci at four-digit resolution. The number of typed donors differed by locus: 629-630 for A, B, C, DRB1 and DQB1; approximately 520 for DQA1; around 580 for DPA1; and about 450 for DPB1. Because of strong linkage in the cohort, roughly five DR-DQ haplotypes were treated as single units for association and clustering. Among a few hundred genotyped donors of the cohort, an average of 235,054 unique TCR beta nucleotide sequences were sequenced per donor, 15% to 20% of them non-productive. Broader findings and caveats from the paper: Most TCR sequences were observed very rarely across donors, whereas some public TCRs were present in many individuals. According to a later analysis, most CMV-associated TCR beta chains appeared to be HLA-restricted, and the HLA associations seemed to be driven largely by CMV exposure. Because some donors lacked HLA typing at each locus, the association tests relied only on the typed subset. Because counts were too low, 15 or so rarely observed V segments, including chromosome 9 orphons, were excluded from the earlier analysis of 587 of the donors. A later analysis found that HLA-associated TCR beta chains were more clonally expanded and had lower generation probabilities than equally common non-associated chains. In vitro tests confirmed that three of the cytomegalovirus-associated TCR beta chains recognize cytomegalovirus antigens. The sequencing pipeline was judged likely to have produced a cluster of highly shared sequence variants as a technical artifact. Correlated functional status among segregating V segments might reflect linkage disequilibrium, but an unknown experimental factor could not be ruled out. Some IMGT-functional V segments, including TRBV6-2 and TRBV6-3, could not be told apart with the 87-base-pair reads, so those segments were excluded. In both the original and validation cohorts, the classifier was reported to diagnose cytomegalovirus status with high specificity and sensitivity. An earlier analysis of approximately 530 of the donors showed that most TCR beta V segments appeared in productive rearrangements either about 87% or about 30% of the time, which broadly matched IMGT annotations. In a later genetic analysis, fewer N-insertions in productive TCRs were reported among donors in an Asian-associated ancestry cluster than the roughly 700-donor mean. A later analysis reported that several top co-occurrence clusters appeared linked to parvovirus B19, influenza, CMV and Epstein-Barr virus. According to the authors, the approach could potentially be generalized to other disease states and immunological phenotypes. A later genetic analysis associated a missense DCLRE1C variant with V-gene and J-gene trimming of TCR beta chains, and an independent cohort replicated the association. A total of 150 to 200 TCR beta chains were listed by the study as associated with cytomegalovirus. Immune exposure information for the cohort was limited to CMV serostatus. A further reported finding was that TCR beta sequences accurately predicted the HLA-A and HLA-B alleles for most subjects in the first cohort. Roughly uniform sequencing depth across donors was assumed in presence/absence analyses, although this assumption may not hold. Assigning TCR associations to individual alleles was difficult when HLA alleles, especially DR and DQ, strongly co-occurred. A later analysis associated some 17,000 TCR beta sequences with specific HLA alleles at a false discovery rate of 0.05. In a later analysis, TCR association rates were found to vary across HLA loci, with the most associated TCRs seen for DRB1 alleles and the fewest for HLA-C alleles. In this cohort, only TCR beta chains were sequenced, and detectable features were limited by the absence of alpha or paired-chain data.

In total, 630 or so healthy bone marrow donors made up the cohort. Cohort members were all nominally healthy when sampled, although unrecorded immune exposures were likely present. The donor was CMV seropositive and belonged to the group of about 290 seropositive cohort members. A peripheral blood sample was provided by each donor, and peripheral blood mononuclear cells were used for TCR beta sequencing. The Qiagen DNeasy Blood Extraction Kit was used to extract genomic DNA from the blood cell samples. The TCR was taken from a woman in her fifties or sixties in good health and CMV-seropositive. What was sequenced was PBMCs. The chain is assembled from TRBV4-1 and TRBJ1-3; confidence is insufficient to name the D gene. The CDR3 region reads CASSQGRFFVSGNTIYF. The DNA is TGCGCCAGCAGCCAAGGCAGATTCTTCGTCTCTGGAAACACCATATATTTT.